The rows below give T cell receptor beta chains drawn from one sample of a study of shared clonotypes between healthy human individuals. TCRdb's table, derived via immunoSEQ multiplex PCR, lists solely in-frame clones and lacks some. The table lists about 590,000 clones, around 95% of them singletons. Input material: naive CD8+ T cells sorted from blood. The receptors derive from a woman aged 30 to 39 in good health. The CDR3 runs from the conserved cysteine through the conserved F or W. The D gene is left open where the match is weak. The size of a clone is reported for some rows only, either as once, few or many, or as a class for expanded clones.

abundance: once
v_gene: TRBV11-2
d_gene: NA
j_gene: TRBJ2-7
CDR3nt: TGTGCCAGCAGCTCACTCCGGGACATTCCTTCCTACGAGCAGTACTTC
CDR3aa: CASSSLRDIPSYEQYF

abundance: NA
v_gene: TRBV11-2
d_gene: TRBD1
j_gene: TRBJ1-1
CDR3nt: TGTGCCAGCAGCTCCAAACAGGGGAAGAACACTGAAGCTTTCTTT
CDR3aa: CASSSKQGKNTEAFF

abundance: NA
v_gene: TRBV29-1
d_gene: NA
j_gene: TRBJ2-3
CDR3nt: TGCAGCGTTGAAGTTCGGAGTCTAACAGATACGCAGTATTTT
CDR3aa: CSVEVRSLTDTQYF

abundance: NA
v_gene: TRBV27
d_gene: TRBD1
j_gene: TRBJ2-1
CDR3nt: TGTGCCAGCCGCGGCGGGACAGGGCATGAGCAGTTCTTC
CDR3aa: CASRGGTGHEQFF

abundance: NA
v_gene: TRBV7-9
d_gene: TRBD1
j_gene: TRBJ2-2
CDR3nt: TGTGCCAGCAGCTTACTGGACAGGGAAGACACCGGGGAGCTGTTTTTT
CDR3aa: CASSLLDREDTGELFF

abundance: once
v_gene: TRBV30
d_gene: NA
j_gene: TRBJ1-2
CDR3nt: TGTGCCTGGAGTGTATTCAAGGGAGACTATGGCTACACCTTC
CDR3aa: CAWSVFKGDYGYTF

abundance: NA
v_gene: TRBV5-1
d_gene: NA
j_gene: TRBJ2-3
CDR3nt: TGCGCCAGCAGCTTGGTGGGACGGGAATACACAGATACGCAGTATTTT
CDR3aa: CASSLVGREYTDTQYF

abundance: NA
v_gene: TRBV2
d_gene: NA
j_gene: TRBJ2-7
CDR3nt: TGTGCCAGCAGTGAAGGTGGTAAGCGGTTTTTTATATACGAGCAGTACTTC
CDR3aa: CASSEGGKRFFIYEQYF

abundance: NA
v_gene: TRBV7-8
d_gene: TRBD2
j_gene: TRBJ2-1
CDR3nt: TGTGCCAGCAGCTTAAAACTAGCGGGAGGGGTTGGTAAAATCCACAATGAGCAGTTCTTC
CDR3aa: CASSLKLAGGVGKIHNEQFF

abundance: NA
v_gene: TRBV10-2
d_gene: NA
j_gene: TRBJ1-2
CDR3nt: TGCGCCAGCACTAACACCCGCTCGGGGGATGACTACACCTTC
CDR3aa: CASTNTRSGDDYTF

abundance: once
v_gene: TRBV27
d_gene: NA
j_gene: TRBJ1-1
CDR3nt: TGTGCCAGCAGTCCAGCAGGCAGGAACACTGAAGCTTTCTTT
CDR3aa: CASSPAGRNTEAFF

abundance: NA
v_gene: TRBV28
d_gene: NA
j_gene: TRBJ2-1
CDR3nt: TGTGCCAGCAGCACGCGGCTTTACTCCTACAATGAGCAGTTCTTC
CDR3aa: CASSTRLYSYNEQFF

abundance: NA
v_gene: TRBV2
d_gene: NA
j_gene: TRBJ1-1
CDR3nt: TGTGCCATACAGGGAGACCGAACTGTCACTGAAGCTTTCTTT
CDR3aa: CAIQGDRTVTEAFF

abundance: NA
v_gene: TRBV5-6
d_gene: NA
j_gene: TRBJ1-5
CDR3nt: TGTGCCAGCAGCTTGGCAGGCTATCAGCCCCAGCATTTT
CDR3aa: CASSLAGYQPQHF

abundance: NA
v_gene: TRBV6-5
d_gene: NA
j_gene: TRBJ1-1
CDR3nt: TGTGCCAGCAGTCACCGTTCATTTCGGGACACTGAAGCTTTCTTT
CDR3aa: CASSHRSFRDTEAFF

abundance: NA
v_gene: TRBV5-6
d_gene: TRBD2
j_gene: TRBJ2-2
CDR3nt: TGTGCCAGCAGCTTGTACCAGCGGGGCGTAACCGGGGAGCTGTTTTTT
CDR3aa: CASSLYQRGVTGELFF

abundance: NA
v_gene: TRBV27
d_gene: TRBD2
j_gene: TRBJ2-1
CDR3nt: TGTGCCAGCAGTTCACCCCGCCTAGCGGGAGGGTACAATGAGCAGTTCTTC
CDR3aa: CASSSPRLAGGYNEQFF